The 18 T cell receptor beta chains below come from one sample, sequenced in a study of T cell changes during pregnancy in multiple sclerosis. Profiled with immunoSEQ multiplex PCR; TCRdb holds only in-frame clones, not every one. The sample has about 73,000 clones, 85% to 95% seen once; the top ten hold roughly 3%. Sequenced material: peripheral blood, taken in the third trimester of pregnancy. These receptors came from a female donor in good health, enrolled as a control in a pregnancy study.

The chain uses TRBV7-9 and TRBJ2-3, with D maybe TRBD1 (6 bases). Germline CDR1 SEHNR, CDR2 FQNEAQ (reference sequence). The CDR3 runs 15 residues. The V end was cut by 4 bases, the J end by 0 bases, with 11 bases between. CDR3 coding DNA: TGTGCCAGCAGCTCAGGACAGTCTAGCACAGATACGCAGTATTTT. It yields the protein CASSSGQSSTDTQYF.

The chain uses TRBV4-1 and TRBJ1-2; 10 positions match TRBD1. The V segment lost 3 bases and the J segment 8 bases; nucleotides outside the gene matches: 12. Germline lookup yields CDR1 MGHRA and CDR2 YSYEKL. The CDR3 is made up of 16 amino acids. CDR3 region: CASSHLNPGTGDGYTF. The CDR3 DNA is TGCGCCAGCAGCCATCTAAACCCGGGGACAGGGGACGGCTACACCTTC.

This rearrangement joins TRBV20-1 to TRBJ2-1; tentative D call: TRBD2 (5 bases). The germline V gene has CDR1 DFQATT and CDR2 SNEGSKA (reference sequence). The CDR3 contains 10 residues. V shed 8 bases and J shed 5 bases, with 7 bases lying between them. In DNA form, the CDR3 reads TGCAGTCCGGGGAACAATGAGCAGTTCTTC. Translating gives CSPGNNEQFF.

The chain links TRBV9 to TRBJ2-7; no clear D gene. This CDR3 has 14 residues. Germline assignment: CDR1 SGDLS and CDR2 YYNGEE. Trimming took off 0 bases at V and 0 bases at J, with 7 bases between the two ends. The chain's CDR3 is CASSVGKSSYEQYF. In nucleotides, the CDR3 is TGTGCCAGCAGCGTAGGAAAGAGCTCCTACGAGCAGTACTTC. Together with reference TRBV9 and TRBJ2-7, the CDR3 gives the full variable domain: DSGVTQTPKHLITATGQRVTLRCSPRSGDLSVYWYQQSLDQGLQFLIQYYNGEERAKGNILERFSAQQFPDLHSELNLSSLELGDSALYFCASSVGKSSYEQYFGPGTRLTVT.

Points on this clone: One end of the junction varies from germline; a read error may be responsible. This chain links TRBV27 with TRBJ2-7; TRBD2 agrees at 9 bases. The CDR3 has 11 residues. Germline assignment: CDR1 MNHEY and CDR2 SMNVEV (reference sequence). This CDR3 reads CASSLRTSAHF. DNA of the CDR3: TGTGCCAGCAGTTTAAGGACTAGCGCTCATTTC.

The chain recombines TRBV7-9 with TRBJ2-2, with D uncertain. The germline V and J ends were trimmed by 1 base and 0 bases, with 9 bases remaining between them. This CDR3 is built from 16 residues. CDR1 and CDR2 (germline): SEHNR, FQNEAQ (reference sequence). CDR3 amino acids: CASSLETAANTGELFF. For the CDR3, the DNA is TGTGCCAGCAGCTTAGAAACTGCTGCGAACACCGGGGAGCTGTTTTTT.

This clone was detected once. The chain recombines TRBV5-1 with TRBJ1-6; perhaps TRBD1 as D (5 bases). This CDR3 region has 17 residues. The V and J ends lost 3 bases and 7 bases respectively, with 20 bases between them. Germline-derived CDR1 and CDR2 are SGHRS and YFSETQ. Here the CDR3 DNA reads TGCGCCAGCAGCTGGAAGGGGTCAGGTTCGATAAATTCACCCCTCCACTTT. Its protein is CASSWKGSGSINSPLHF.

The chain employs TRBV29-1 and TRBJ2-2, with 11 bases identical to TRBD2. Germline V CDR1 and CDR2: SQVTM, ANQGSEA. V gave up 6 bases and J gave up 6 bases; unmatched junction bases: 12. The CDR3 length is 16 residues. CDR3 residues: CSVLPLAGGSAGELFF. CDR3 in DNA: TGCAGCGTACTCCCCTTAGCGGGGGGGAGTGCCGGGGAGCTGTTTTTT.

Points on this clone: The same CDR3 is also encoded by other DNA sequences in this sample. CDR3 loop: CASSPDRGNYGYTF. Here the CDR3 DNA reads TGTGCCAGCTCACCGGACAGGGGTAACTATGGCTACACCTTC. The V call is TRBV18, the J call TRBJ1-2; 9 nucleotides agree with TRBD1. CDR1 KGHSH and CDR2 LQKENI come from the germline V gene. Trimming removed 3 bases from V and 1 base from J; junction bases left unmatched: 0. The CDR3 spans 14 residues.

This clone has only one observation. V usage is TRBV19 and J usage is TRBJ2-7; D might be TRBD1 (5 bases). The germline CDR1 and CDR2 sequences are LNHDA and SQIVND (reference sequence). The V and J ends lost 3 bases and 3 bases respectively, with 12 bases between them. This CDR3 has 14 residues. CDR3 region: CASSIPGHLYEQYF. The CDR3 bases are TGTGCCAGTAGTATTCCAGGGCACCTCTACGAGCAGTACTTC.

V and J are TRBV7-9 and TRBJ2-7; D might be TRBD1 (5 bases). CDR1 and CDR2 (germline): SEHNR, FQNEAQ (reference sequence). V lost 6 bases and J 2 bases, leaving 14 bases between the germline ends. This CDR3 region has 14 residues. Here the CDR3 reads CASSWGRAPYEQYF. The CDR3 nucleotides are TGTGCCAGCAGTTGGGGCAGGGCCCCCTACGAGCAGTACTTC.

The CDR3 nucleotides are TGTGCCATCAGACCTAGCGGGAAAGACAATGAGCAGTTCTTC. Its translation: CAIRPSGKDNEQFF. J is TRBJ2-1 and V is TRBV10-3; 9 bases agree with TRBD2. Losses at the gene ends were 6 bases for V and 5 bases for J; bases not matched to a gene: 5. The germline V gene encodes CDR1 ENHRY and CDR2 SYGVKD. This CDR3 region has 14 residues.

A note on this clone: The sample contains more than one DNA sequence encoding this CDR3. This chain joins TRBV15 and TRBJ2-7, with TRBD2 identical over 14 bases. The ends lost 3 bases at V and 2 bases at J; junction bases unmatched: 0. This CDR3 region has 15 residues. Per the germline V gene, CDR1 is LNHNV and CDR2 is YYDKDF (reference sequence). CDR3 sequence: CATSRGLAGAYEQYF. In DNA, the CDR3 is TGTGCCACCAGCAGGGGACTAGCGGGGGCCTACGAGCAGTACTTC.

The V and J genes are TRBV28 and TRBJ2-3, with a weak D call TRBD2 (6 bases). Germline V CDR1 and CDR2: MDHEN, SYDVKM. V was clipped by 3 bases and J by 3 bases, with 7 bases between them. CDR3 size: 13 residues. The CDR3 coding sequence is TGTGCCAGCAGTTTCGGGAGTACAGATACGCAGTATTTT. Translating it yields CASSFGSTDTQYF.

V usage is TRBV6-4 and J usage is TRBJ1-1; D gene uncertain. V lost 6 bases to trimming and J lost 7 bases, with 15 bases between them. Germline assignment: CDR1 MRHNA and CDR2 SNTAGT. The CDR3 sequence is 13 residues long. The CDR3 sequence: CASRLRCLLEAFF. CDR3 coding DNA: TGTGCCAGCAGACTCAGGTGCCTCCTTGAAGCTTTCTTT.

This clone has only one observation. J is TRBJ1-4 and V is TRBV9; 9 bases fit TRBD1. Losses at the gene ends were 0 bases for V and 9 bases for J; bases not matched to a gene: 3. The CDR3 is made up of 14 amino acids. The germline gives CDR1 SGDLS, CDR2 YYNGEE. The CDR3, as DNA: TGTGCCAGCAGCGTAGGCGGACAGGGGAAAAAACTGTTTTTT. Translation: CASSVGGQGKKLFF.

The CDR3: CASTPDRGLSNTQYF. DNA for the CDR3: TGTGCCAGCACACCAGACAGGGGGCTCTCTAATACGCAGTATTTT. V is TRBV27 and J is TRBJ2-3, with 10 bases identical to TRBD1. This CDR3 spans 15 amino acids. Germline lookup yields CDR1 MNHEY and CDR2 SMNVEV (reference sequence). Trimming cost V 7 bases and J 7 bases; bases outside gene matches: 11.

The V gene is TRBV21-1, the J gene TRBJ2-6; TRBD1 was called by the table and not checked on the DNA. TRBV21-1 is tagged as a pseudogene. The CDR3 has 19 residues. The CDR3 spells CASSKVKGASISGANVLTF. The DNA for the CDR3 is TGTGCCAGCAGCAAAGTTAAGGGGGCCTCAATCTCTGGGGCCAACGTCCTGACTTTC.